This T cell receptor (beta chain) derives from a study of cytomegalovirus exposure and HLA in healthy donors. The PCR was carried out with 60 Vbeta primers and 13 Jbeta primers. Sequenced by immunoSEQ multiplex PCR; TCRdb stores in-frame clones only, minus some. Of 180,000 or so clones in the sample, around three quarters were seen once. This clone has only a few counts. The source of this sequence is a woman aged 50 to 65 in good health and CMV-seronegative. Sample: PBMCs.

In nucleotides, the CDR3 is TGCGCCAGCAGGGGTCTAGCGGGAGTATCAGATACGCAGTATTTT. It specifies CASRGLAGVSDTQYF. The chain combines TRBV5-1 with TRBJ2-3; 10 bases fit TRBD2. The CDR3 is 15 amino acids. Germline trimming cut 5 bases from V and 4 bases from J; bases unmatched to any gene: 7. The germline CDR1 and CDR2 sequences are SGHRS and YFSETQ.